This entry lists 27 T cell receptor beta chains sequenced from one sample in a study of graft-versus-host responses after intestinal transplantation. The method was immunoSEQ multiplex PCR; TCRdb's version includes in-frame clones alone and lacks a portion of them. The sample contains 85,000 to 110,000 clones, under 95% of which appear only once. These TCRs are of unknown antigen specificity. The sequenced sample was unstimulated CD8+ T cells sorted from spleen or lymph node cells, obtained before intestinal transplant. Receptors originate from a human donor who received an intestinal transplant.

V and J are TRBV6-5 and TRBJ2-3; TRBD2 agrees at 10 bases. V lost 0 bases, J lost 5 bases, and 2 bases stayed unmatched. Germline CDR1 and CDR2: MNHEY and SVGAGI. The CDR3 runs to 15 residues. DNA of the CDR3: TGTGCCAGCAGTTACTCGATAGCGGGAGGAGATACGCAGTATTTT. Amino acids: CASSYSIAGGDTQYF.

This clone was recorded once. The chain couples TRBV5-6 to TRBJ1-2; the match to TRBD1 covers 7 bases. The V and J ends lost 2 bases and 4 bases, in that order; junction bases with no gene match: 17. Per germline, CDR1 SGHDT and CDR2 YYEEEE. The CDR3 runs to 18 residues. CDR3 sequence: CASSFDRDGGFSGYGYTF. CDR3 DNA: TGTGCCAGCAGCTTTGACAGGGACGGGGGATTTTCGGGCTATGGCTACACCTTC.

The chain is built from TRBV5-6 and TRBJ1-1, with D uncertain. The germline CDR1 and CDR2 sequences are SGHDT and YYEEEE. V was shortened by 6 bases and J by 4 bases, with 13 bases between the two germline ends. CDR3 size: 13 residues. The CDR3 here is CASMLGWGTEAFF. The CDR3 DNA sequence: TGTGCCAGCATGTTGGGATGGGGCACTGAAGCTTTCTTT.

The V call is TRBV19, the J call TRBJ1-1; the D gene is possibly TRBD1 (5 bases). There are 16 residues in the CDR3. V was shortened by 4 bases and J by 11 bases, with 26 bases between the two germline ends. CDR1 and CDR2 from the germline V gene are LNHDA and SQIVND (reference sequence). The CDR3 DNA reads as TGTGCCAGTAGTAGCTCCCAAATCGGACAACAATTTGGGGCTTTCTTT. Translating gives CASSSSQIGQQFGAFF.

The chain combines TRBV11-2 with TRBJ2-7; unclear D gene. Deletions cut 5 bases from V and 3 bases from J, with 17 bases between. CDR1 is SGHAT and CDR2 is FQNNGV in the germline V gene. This CDR3 has 15 amino acids. The CDR3 reads CASSLRVPPFYEQYF. The CDR3 nucleotides are TGTGCCAGCAGCCTCCGGGTCCCACCCTTCTACGAGCAGTACTTC.

This clone has just a few counts. The chain joins TRBV7-9 to TRBJ2-7; either TRBD1 or TRBD2 may fit D (5 bases each). The CDR3 is 15 residues long. CDR1 and CDR2 (germline): SEHNR, FQNEAQ (reference sequence). The ends were cut back, 5 bases at V and 4 bases at J, with 18 bases in the middle. CDR3 bases: TGTGCCAGCAGCATTCTCTCAGGGACGGGTTACGAGCAGTACTTC. Translating gives CASSILSGTGYEQYF.

In its sample, this clone was seen a few times. The chain links TRBV7-9 to TRBJ1-3; no reliable D call. This CDR3 has 13 residues. From germline, CDR1 is SEHNR and CDR2 FQNEAQ (reference sequence). The ends were cut back, 5 bases at V and 6 bases at J, with 11 bases in the middle. CDR3 residues: CASSPTGENTIYF. DNA for the CDR3: TGTGCCAGCAGCCCCACCGGGGAAAACACCATATATTTT. Complete variable domain (other parts from reference TRBV7-9 and TRBJ1-3): DTGVSQNPRHKITKRGQNVTFRCDPISEHNRLYWYRQTLGQGPEFLTYFQNEAQLEKSRLLSDRFSAERPKGSFSTLEIQRTEQGDSAMYLCASSPTGENTIYFGEGSWLTVV.

The genes are TRBV11-3 and TRBJ2-7; D is tentatively TRBD1 or TRBD2 (5 bases each). The CDR3 sequence is 13 residues long. The V gene lost 4 bases and the J gene lost 5 bases, with 12 bases spanning the gap. Germline CDR1 SGHNT, CDR2 YENEEA. CDR3 nucleotide sequence: TGTGCCAGCAGCTACCGCAGGGACCACGAGCAGTACTTC. It encodes CASSYRRDHEQYF.

This chain connects TRBV7-9 to TRBJ1-3; 8 nucleotides line up with TRBD1. Germline lookup yields CDR1 SEHNR and CDR2 FQNEAQ (reference sequence). J gave up 3 bases and V 6 bases, and 7 bases lay outside the gene matches. The CDR3 is made up of 15 amino acids. The CDR3 reads CASSSGQGVGNTIYF. CDR3 nucleotides: TGTGCCAGCAGTTCCGGACAGGGAGTTGGAAACACCATATATTTT.

The chain joins TRBV29-1 to TRBJ2-3; TRBD1 might be the D (5 bases). The V gene's germline CDR1 is SQVTM and CDR2 ANQGSEA. Deletions cut 1 base from V and 3 bases from J, with 8 bases between. The CDR3 is 13 residues long. The CDR3 loop is CSVEGGETDTQYF. The CDR3 DNA reads as TGCAGCGTTGAAGGGGGCGAGACAGATACGCAGTATTTT.

The genes are TRBV13 and TRBJ2-5; D is possibly TRBD1 (7 bases). Trimming stripped 5 bases from V and 2 bases from J, with 12 bases between. Germline CDR1 PRHDT, CDR2 FYEKMQ (reference sequence). The CDR3 spans 14 residues. The CDR3 reads CASSQTGRQETQYF. For the CDR3, the DNA is TGTGCCAGCAGCCAGACAGGGAGGCAAGAGACCCAGTACTTC. Based on the CDR3 plus reference TRBV13 and TRBJ2-5, the full variable domain is AAGVIQSPRHLIKEKRETATLKCYPIPRHDTVYWYQQGPGQDPQFLISFYEKMQSDKGSIPDRFSAQQFSDYHSELNMSSLELGDSALYFCASSQTGRQETQYFGPGTRLLVL.

This clone was picked up a small number of times. The chain carries TRBV7-2 and TRBJ1-5, with no clear D. CDR1 and CDR2 from the germline V gene are SGHTA and FQGNSA. With 2 bases removed from V and 0 bases from J, the gap between germline ends came to 11 bases. The CDR3 totals 16 residues. CDR3 in amino acids: CASSLPDRDSNQPQHF. CDR3 in DNA: TGTGCCAGCAGCTTACCGGACCGAGATAGCAATCAGCCCCAGCATTTT.

The V gene is TRBV19, the J gene TRBJ1-6; D remains unclear. Germline V CDR1 and CDR2: LNHDA, SQIVND (reference sequence). V was cut by 2 bases and J by 7 bases, with 18 bases left in between. The CDR3 is 17 amino acids. CDR3 DNA: TGTGCCAGTAGTATACGGCAGACAAAAAATGGGAATTCACCCCTCCACTTT. It specifies CASSIRQTKNGNSPLHF.

The chain employs TRBV9 and TRBJ1-5; a weak D match, TRBD1 (5 bases). With 2 bases removed from V and 6 bases from J, the gap between germline ends came to 12 bases. Looked up from germline, CDR1 is SGDLS and CDR2 is YYNGEE. The CDR3 sequence is 14 residues long. CDR3 nucleotide sequence: TGTGCCAGCAGCGTTGGGGGTAGGAGTCAGCCCCAGCATTTT. The encoded protein is CASSVGGRSQPQHF.

This chain links TRBV6-1 with TRBJ2-7; D tentatively fits TRBD1 or TRBD2 (5 bases each). Looked up from germline, CDR1 is MNHNS and CDR2 is SASEGT. The V gene lost 3 bases and the J gene lost 7 bases, with 16 bases spanning the gap. This CDR3 has 14 residues. The CDR3 is CASSEVGDYVEQYF. The CDR3 bases are TGTGCCAGCAGTGAGGTGGGGGATTACGTAGAGCAGTACTTC.

The chain is built from TRBV27 and TRBJ2-3; D not certain. The CDR3 runs 17 residues. Trimming left V 0 bases short and J 2 bases short, with 15 bases between. Germline values: CDR1 MNHEY, CDR2 SMNVEV (reference sequence). CDR3 coding DNA: TGTGCCAGCAGTTTATCTTGGGCAGACTTCAACACAGATACGCAGTATTTT. This gives the protein CASSLSWADFNTDTQYF.

The V and J genes are TRBV30 and TRBJ2-7; D remains ambiguous. This CDR3 has 11 residues. Trimming cost V 3 bases and J 6 bases, with 9 bases left between them. Germline V gene lookup returns CDR1 GTSNPN and CDR2 SVGIG (reference sequence). This chain's CDR3 is CAWSDLGEQYF. In DNA form, the CDR3 reads TGTGCCTGGAGCGACCTGGGCGAGCAGTACTTC.

The rearrangement uses TRBV6-1 and TRBJ2-7, with D tentatively TRBD2 (5 bases). Germline CDR1 and CDR2: MNHNS and SASEGT. Trimming removed 3 bases from V and 2 bases from J, with 8 bases in between. The CDR3 totals 13 residues. The CDR3 DNA is TGTGCCAGCAGTGAGACGGGAACCTACGAGCAGTACTTC. Translated: CASSETGTYEQYF.

This clone has a single count. This chain's CDR3 is CASSLPGPQRGGTDTQYF. The CDR3 coding sequence is TGTGCCAGCAGTTTACCGGGACCCCAACGGGGGGGCACAGATACGCAGTATTTT. This chain joins TRBV27 and TRBJ2-3; the match to TRBD2 covers 7 bases. Germline V CDR1 and CDR2: MNHEY, SMNVEV (reference sequence). J was trimmed by 1 base and V by 2 bases; bases with no gene match: 12. The CDR3 runs to 18 residues.

The J gene is TRBJ2-5, the V gene TRBV7-3; 7 bases line up with TRBD2. This CDR3 has 15 residues. Per the germline V gene, CDR1 is SGHTA and CDR2 is FQGTGA. The V and J ends lost 5 bases and 4 bases, in that order; junction bases with no gene match: 10. CDR3 DNA sequence: TGTGCCAGCAGCCCTACGGGGGGTGAGCGAGAGACCCAGTACTTC. Amino acids: CASSPTGGERETQYF.

The genes are TRBV13 and TRBJ1-2; 7 positions agree with TRBD1. The CDR3 loop spans 15 amino acids. Unmatched junction bases numbered 7, after V lost 5 bases and J lost 1 base. Germline CDR1 PRHDT, CDR2 FYEKMQ (reference sequence). The CDR3 nucleotides read TGTGCCAGCAGCATAACAGGGGAAGTTAACTATGGCTACACCTTC. As protein: CASSITGEVNYGYTF.

The chain combines TRBV6-5 with TRBJ2-2; D unresolved. This CDR3 contains 13 residues. Looked up from germline, CDR1 is MNHEY and CDR2 is SVGAGI. Trimming removed 2 bases at V and 4 bases at J, with 5 bases between. The chain's CDR3 is CASSYLITGELFF. The CDR3 region has the DNA TGTGCCAGCAGTTACCTTATCACCGGGGAGCTGTTTTTT.

The chain joins TRBV2 to TRBJ1-2; 9 nucleotides line up with TRBD1. The CDR3 spans 14 residues. Per the germline V gene, CDR1 is SNHLY and CDR2 is FYNNEI. V shed 11 bases and J 6 bases; nucleotides not matched to a gene: 13. The CDR3 DNA sequence: TGTGCCGGCAAACCCGGGACAGGGTCCCATGGCTACACCTTC. Amino acid sequence: CAGKPGTGSHGYTF.

The rearrangement uses TRBV5-4 and TRBJ1-2, with D perhaps matching TRBD1 (5 bases). The CDR3 has 16 amino acids. Germline CDR1 reads SGHNT; CDR2 reads YYREEE (reference sequence). V lost 1 base and J 0 bases, leaving 13 bases between the germline ends. CDR3 amino acids: CASSLPDSLSNYGYTF. In nucleotides, the CDR3 is TGTGCCAGCAGCTTGCCCGACAGCCTTTCTAACTATGGCTACACCTTC.

The genes are TRBV18 and TRBJ2-7; D might be TRBD1 or TRBD2, each matching 5 bases. Germline CDR1 and CDR2: KGHSH and LQKENI. This CDR3 spans 13 amino acids. Trimming pared 0 bases from V and 6 bases from J, leaving 9 bases between. CDR3 sequence (DNA): TGTGCCAGCTCACCACCTTTCGGGACCGAGCAGTACTTC. Translated, it gives CASSPPFGTEQYF. The entire variable domain, with the rest obtained from reference TRBV18 and TRBJ2-7, is as follows: NAGVMQNPRHLVRRRGQEARLRCSPMKGHSHVYWYRQLPEEGLKFMVYLQKENIIDESGMPKERFSAEFPKEGPSILRIQQVVRGDSAAYFCASSPPFGTEQYFGPGTRLTVT.

The V gene is TRBV5-1, the J gene TRBJ2-1; 9 positions agree with TRBD1. Germline CDR1 is SGHRS and CDR2 is YFSETQ. CDR3 size: 15 residues. V gave up 0 bases and J gave up 8 bases; unmatched junction bases: 6. This CDR3 is CASSLEGTGIDEQFF. In nucleotides, the CDR3 is TGCGCCAGCAGCTTGGAAGGGACAGGGATCGATGAGCAGTTCTTC. Based on the CDR3 plus reference TRBV5-1 and TRBJ2-1, the full variable domain is KAGVTQTPRYLIKTRGQQVTLSCSPISGHRSVSWYQQTPGQGLQFLFEYFSETQRNKGNFPGRFSGRQFSNSRSEMNVSTLELGDSALYLCASSLEGTGIDEQFFGPGTRLTVL.

The chain has TRBV11-3 and TRBJ2-6; D remains unclear. Germline values: CDR1 SGHNT, CDR2 YENEEA. This CDR3 has 16 residues. The ends were cut back, 4 bases at V and 2 bases at J, with 12 bases in the middle. The CDR3 nucleotides are TGTGCCAGCAGCTCATCCTGGAGCCCTGGGGCCAACGTCCTGACTTTC. Amino acid sequence: CASSSSWSPGANVLTF.